This T cell receptor (beta chain) was obtained from a study of TIL therapy for anti-PD-1-resistant metastatic lung cancer. The wider study: Tumor harvest preceded PD-1/PD-L1 blockade, followed by nivolumab treatment. By whole-exome sequencing, median non-synonymous tumor mutation burden was roughly 1.6 mutations per megabase.

This clone came up once. V was pared by 4 bases and J by 0 bases, with 16 bases between. Germline loops: CDR1 MDHEN, CDR2 SYDVKM. CDR3 length: 17 amino acids. Time point indicated: pre-treatment sample, taken before nivolumab and TIL therapy. Sequencing used immunoSEQ v3. Sequencing was performed with immunoSEQ multiplex PCR; in TCRdb, only in-frame clones are kept and a portion is missing. The sample comprises approximately 17,000 clones, about three quarters of which are singletons, and 6% to 9.5% rests with the top ten. This receptor was identified in a person aged 25 to 80 with non-small cell lung cancer. The material was blood, obtained at baseline. The V call is TRBV28, the J call TRBJ1-3; possible D gene TRBD1, 6 bases. The CDR3 DNA is TGTGCCAGCAGTTCGGCCGGGACAAAAGTCTCTGGAAACACCATATATTTT. Protein: CASSSAGTKVSGNTIYF. The variable domain in full, completed from reference TRBV28 and TRBJ1-3, reads DVKVTQSSRYLVKRTGEKVFLECVQDMDHENMFWYRQDPGLGLRLIYFSYDVKMKEKGDIPEGYSVSREKKERFSLILESASTNQTSMYLCASSSAGTKVSGNTIYFGEGSWLTVV.